This T cell receptor (beta chain) was obtained from a study of cytomegalovirus exposure and HLA in healthy donors. General study findings and limits: Some segments of the V type, notably TRBV6-2 and TRBV6-3, were excluded as indistinguishable. The authors enumerated 150 to 200 TCR beta chains as linked to cytomegalovirus. Association of 15,000 to 20,000 TCR beta sequences with HLA alleles was found at 0.05 false discovery rate in a later analysis.

Germline values: CDR1 MNHNS, CDR2 SASEGT. Trimming removed 5 bases from V and 4 bases from J, with 12 bases in between. CDR3 size: 13 residues. Note on this clone: The target antigen is unknown.

Primers: 60 Vbeta forward and 13 Jbeta reverse. Profiling relied on immunoSEQ multiplex PCR, and the TCRdb table lists in-frame clones only, not all of them. This sample has 150,000 to 180,000 clones, with around 82% found just once. J is TRBJ2-7 and V is TRBV6-1; D unresolved. The receptor was isolated from a woman aged 50 to 65 in good health and CMV-seropositive. The source material was PBMCs. The CDR3, as DNA: TGTGCCAGCAGTACTATCCTAGGTTACGAGCAGTACTTC. It encodes CASSTILGYEQYF.